These 29 T cell receptor beta chains were all obtained from the same sample, sequenced in a study of T cell responses to AZD1222 COVID-19 vaccine. Assay: immunoSEQ multiplex PCR; the TCRdb copy retains only in-frame clones and omits some. The repertoire holds 98,000 or so clones, with over 90% as singletons. Sequenced here: peripheral blood, sampled on day 0 of AZD1222 vaccination. The receptors here all came from an adult in good health.

The chain has TRBV27 and TRBJ2-1, with a possible D match to TRBD2 (6 bases). Trimming removed 3 bases at V and 7 bases at J, with 10 bases between. This CDR3 has 13 residues. Germline CDR1 is MNHEY and CDR2 is SMNVEV (reference sequence). Here the CDR3 DNA reads TGTGCCAGCAGTTTTACTAGCTCGAATGAGCAGTTCTTC. Protein product: CASSFTSSNEQFF.

The V gene is TRBV29-1, the J gene TRBJ1-1; D not resolved. V was trimmed by 4 bases and J by 3 bases, leaving 9 bases between them. CDR1 and CDR2 from the germline V gene are SQVTM and ANQGSEA. The CDR3 loop spans 12 amino acids. CDR3 DNA: TGCAGCGTTGTACCCGGGGACACTGAAGCTTTCTTT. Amino acids: CSVVPGDTEAFF.

The CDR3 DNA follows: TGTGCCAGCAGGCTCTATTTGATGGACGAGCAGTACTTC. Translated: CASRLYLMDEQYF. This chain connects TRBV6-5 to TRBJ2-7; D gene uncertain. The ends were cut back, 6 bases at V and 5 bases at J, with 14 bases in the middle. Germline V lookup: CDR1 MNHEY, CDR2 SVGAGI. The CDR3 extends over 13 amino acids.

This chain connects TRBV5-1 to TRBJ2-4; weak D call: TRBD2 (6 bases). The CDR3 contains 14 residues. Germline CDR1 is SGHRS and CDR2 is YFSETQ. V shed 4 bases and J shed 4 bases, with 12 bases lying between them. CDR3 DNA: TGCGCCAGCAGCGTATCCGGGACTAAAAACATTCAGTACTTC. Amino acid sequence: CASSVSGTKNIQYF.

The chain joins TRBV20-1 to TRBJ2-3; 7 nucleotides match TRBD1. The CDR3 runs to 15 residues. V was clipped by 3 bases and J by 6 bases; unmatched bases: 12. The germline V gene has CDR1 DFQATT and CDR2 SNEGSKA (reference sequence). CDR3 sequence (DNA): TGCAGTGCTAGTAGGGGACAGCCGCGGGCGGATACGCAGTATTTT. Amino acids: CSASRGQPRADTQYF.

V usage is TRBV5-1 and J usage is TRBJ2-7; D remains unclear. Trimming shortened V by 4 bases and J by 3 bases, and 14 bases separated the two germline ends. The CDR3 has 14 amino acids. The germline V gene encodes CDR1 SGHRS and CDR2 YFSETQ. In DNA form, the CDR3 reads TGCGCCAGCAGCCGAGTCGACCCTCACTACGAGCAGTACTTC. Translating gives CASSRVDPHYEQYF. The complete variable domain, with remaining parts taken from reference TRBV5-1 and TRBJ2-7, reads KAGVTQTPRYLIKTRGQQVTLSCSPISGHRSVSWYQQTPGQGLQFLFEYFSETQRNKGNFPGRFSGRQFSNSRSEMNVSTLELGDSALYLCASSRVDPHYEQYFGPGTRLTVT.

V gene TRBV5-1 combines with J gene TRBJ2-1, with D perhaps matching TRBD2 (5 bases). Per the germline V gene, CDR1 is SGHRS and CDR2 is YFSETQ. This CDR3 is built from 15 residues. The ends were cut back, 8 bases at V and 4 bases at J, with 19 bases in the middle. The CDR3, as DNA: TGCGCCAGTAGACCGGGATCGAACATATACAATGAGCAGTTCTTC. Its translation is CASRPGSNIYNEQFF.

This clone came up once. The genes are TRBV2 and TRBJ1-1; D is uncertain. CDR3 size: 13 residues. Per germline, CDR1 SNHLY and CDR2 FYNNEI. V dropped 7 bases and J dropped 3 bases, with 12 bases sitting between them. This chain's CDR3 is CASTERVDTEAFF. CDR3 in DNA: TGTGCCAGCACCGAGCGAGTGGACACTGAAGCTTTCTTT. The full variable domain, with the rest looked up from reference TRBV2 and TRBJ1-1, is EPEVTQTPSHQVTQMGQEVILRCVPISNHLYFYWYRQILGQKVEFLVSFYNNEISEKSEIFDDQFSVERPDGSNFTLKIRSTKLEDSAMYFCASTERVDTEAFFGQGTRLTVV.

Written as DNA, the CDR3 is TGTGCCAGCAGTTTACATCCGTATAGCAATCAGCCCCAGCATTTT. Protein sequence: CASSLHPYSNQPQHF. The chain couples TRBV28 to TRBJ1-5; D call uncertain. V lost 2 bases and J lost 0, with 8 bases in between. The CDR3 runs to 15 residues. CDR1 and CDR2 from the germline V gene are MDHEN and SYDVKM.

The V call is TRBV7-3, the J call TRBJ1-5; D unresolved. Germline V gene lookup returns CDR1 SGHTA and CDR2 FQGTGA. V lost 2 bases to trimming and J lost 15 bases, with 17 bases between them. The CDR3 extends over 13 amino acids. CDR3 amino acids: CASSLRYRFQWHF. The CDR3 nucleotides read TGTGCCAGCAGCTTACGGTACAGATTTCAGTGGCATTTT.

The chain is built from TRBV6-4 and TRBJ2-2; D perhaps matches TRBD2 (5 bases). CDR1 MRHNA and CDR2 SNTAGT come from the germline V gene. This CDR3 region has 14 residues. The germline V and J ends were trimmed by 4 bases and 5 bases, with 11 bases remaining between them. CDR3 in amino acids: CASSAGVETGELFF. The CDR3 DNA sequence: TGTGCCAGCAGTGCCGGGGTAGAAACCGGGGAGCTGTTTTTT.

The chain employs TRBV25-1 and TRBJ1-5, with D possibly TRBD1 on 5 matching bases. Trimming cost V 2 bases and J 4 bases, with 9 bases left between them. This CDR3 is 14 amino acids long. Germline V gene sequence: CDR1 MGHDK, CDR2 SYGVNS. The CDR3 is CASSEQGGNQPQHF. The CDR3 DNA reads as TGTGCCAGCAGTGAACAGGGAGGGAATCAGCCCCAGCATTTT.

This sequence joins TRBV10-3 and TRBJ1-2; D remains unclear. CDR3 length: 12 residues. Germline CDR1 ENHRY, CDR2 SYGVKD. V was shortened by 0 bases and J by 4 bases, with 3 bases between the two germline ends. The CDR3 loop is CAISESPYGYTF. In nucleotides, the CDR3 is TGTGCCATCAGTGAGTCTCCCTATGGCTACACCTTC.

The chain uses TRBV6-5 and TRBJ1-3; D gene unclear. CDR1 and CDR2 from the germline V gene are MNHEY and SVGAGI. V was cut by 6 bases and J by 0 bases, with 9 bases left in between. The CDR3 totals 14 residues. Written as DNA, the CDR3 is TGTGCCAGCAGCCGAGACAACTCTGGAAACACCATATATTTT. Its protein is CASSRDNSGNTIYF.

The V gene is TRBV5-1, the J gene TRBJ2-7; 7 bases agree with TRBD1. Germline V CDR1 and CDR2: SGHRS, YFSETQ. The trim removed 4 bases at V and 4 bases at J, leaving 8 bases unmatched. This CDR3 has 14 amino acids. CDR3: CASSGAGGNYEQYF. The DNA for the CDR3 is TGCGCCAGCAGCGGAGCAGGGGGAAATTACGAGCAGTACTTC.

This chain uses TRBV18 with TRBJ2-7; D not certain. Trimming took off 3 bases at V and 3 bases at J, with 15 bases between the two ends. The CDR3 spans 15 residues. CDR1 and CDR2 (germline): KGHSH, LQKENI. The CDR3 DNA is TGTGCCAGCTCACCTGGGTCGGCGGATATCTACGAGCAGTACTTC. This translates into CASSPGSADIYEQYF.

The J gene is TRBJ1-2, the V gene TRBV4-1; a weak D match, TRBD1 (6 bases). Germline loops: CDR1 MGHRA, CDR2 YSYEKL. The CDR3 is 16 residues long. Trimming shortened V by 3 bases and J by 4 bases, and 18 bases separated the two germline ends. In DNA, the CDR3 is TGCGCCAGCAGCCACGCCCGGACAGCGGAAATCTATGGCTACACCTTC. Amino acid sequence: CASSHARTAEIYGYTF.

J is TRBJ2-7 and V is TRBV13; 7 bases are shared with TRBD1. V was pared by 3 bases and J by 5 bases, with 7 bases of the junction left unmatched. CDR1 is PRHDT, CDR2 FYEKMQ, per germline (reference sequence). There are 14 residues in the CDR3. The CDR3 loop reads CASSFRGQVDEQYF. As DNA, the CDR3 is TGTGCCAGCAGCTTTCGTGGACAGGTCGACGAGCAGTACTTC.

The CDR3 DNA is TGTGCCAGCAGCTCCCCGGGACTAGCGACCACAGATACGCAGTATTTT. This codes for CASSSPGLATTDTQYF. The rearrangement links TRBV7-9 to TRBJ2-3, with 10 bases lining up with TRBD2. CDR3 length: 16 residues. The germline gives CDR1 SEHNR, CDR2 FQNEAQ (reference sequence). V was clipped by 4 bases and J by 2 bases; unmatched bases: 6.

The chain couples TRBV27 to TRBJ2-7; 7 bases map to TRBD2. CDR3 length: 15 residues. Germline loops: CDR1 MNHEY, CDR2 SMNVEV (reference sequence). Trimming cost V 7 bases and J 6 bases; bases outside gene matches: 15. CDR3 region: CASTRAGGVPSEQYF. The CDR3 DNA reads TGTGCCAGCACCCGTGCTGGGGGGGTTCCGAGCGAGCAGTACTTC.

The rearrangement uses TRBV3-1 (or the pseudogene TRBV3-2) and TRBJ2-1; the D gene is possibly TRBD2 (5 bases). The germline V and J ends were trimmed by 1 base and 10 bases, with 14 bases remaining between them. The CDR3 consists of 14 residues. Germline V gene sequence: CDR1 LGHDT, CDR2 YNNKEL (reference sequence). This chain's CDR3 is CASSQAKTPGEQFF. The DNA of the CDR3 is TGTGCCAGCAGCCAAGCCAAGACCCCGGGAGAGCAGTTCTTC.

The chain links TRBV6-5 to TRBJ2-1; 7 bases are shared with TRBD2. This CDR3 region has 13 residues. J was trimmed by 8 bases and V by 8 bases; bases with no gene match: 9. Germline CDR1 is MNHEY and CDR2 is SVGAGI. The CDR3 spells CASQLATRDEQFF. CDR3 nucleotide sequence: TGTGCCAGCCAACTAGCGACTAGGGATGAGCAGTTCTTC.

V and J are TRBV6-5 and TRBJ2-7; TRBD1 or TRBD2 may be the D gene (5 bases each). V shed 2 bases and J shed 7 bases, with 12 bases lying between them. CDR1 is MNHEY and CDR2 is SVGAGI in the germline V gene. The length of the CDR3 is 13 residues. The CDR3 protein is CASSYGGSREQYF. CDR3 nucleotides: TGTGCCAGCAGTTACGGGGGATCGCGGGAGCAGTACTTC.

V gene TRBV18 combines with J gene TRBJ1-2; D uncertain. Germline assignment: CDR1 KGHSH and CDR2 LQKENI. V lost 2 bases and J 4 bases, leaving 8 bases between the germline ends. This CDR3 region has 13 residues. The CDR3 protein is CASSPRAGYGYTF. The DNA for the CDR3 is TGTGCCAGCTCACCAAGGGCAGGCTATGGCTACACCTTC.

The rearrangement links TRBV9 to TRBJ1-3; no definite D call. V was pared by 2 bases and J by 8 bases, with 8 bases between. The CDR3 is made up of 12 amino acids. The germline V gene has CDR1 SGDLS and CDR2 YYNGEE. The CDR3, as DNA: TGTGCCAGCAGCGTTCGGGAGGACACCATATATTTT. Protein product: CASSVREDTIYF.

This rearrangement joins TRBV30 to TRBJ1-2; D unclear. CDR1 is GTSNPN, CDR2 SVGIG, per germline (reference sequence). There are 11 residues in the CDR3. Trimming cost V 5 bases and J 2 bases, with 6 bases left between them. The CDR3 DNA follows: TGTGCCTGGGGGCAGAACTATGGCTACACCTTC. The encoded protein is CAWGQNYGYTF.

V and J are TRBV6-5 and TRBJ2-3; D remains ambiguous. Germline CDR1 is MNHEY and CDR2 is SVGAGI. CDR3 length equals 16 residues. The germline V and J ends were trimmed by 2 bases and 1 base, with 13 bases remaining between them. The CDR3 nucleotides read TGTGCCAGCAGTTACGTTTCTGGATTTGGCACAGATACGCAGTATTTT. It encodes CASSYVSGFGTDTQYF.

In nucleotides, the CDR3 is TGCGCCAGCAGCCAGGGACCAACGAACACCGGGGAGCTGTTTTTT. This gives the protein CASSQGPTNTGELFF. The chain links TRBV5-1 to TRBJ2-2; D tentatively fits TRBD1 or TRBD2 (5 bases each). Deletions cut 4 bases from V and 0 bases from J, with 10 bases between. The germline V gene has CDR1 SGHRS and CDR2 YFSETQ. CDR3 length: 15 amino acids.

The rearrangement joins TRBV6-5 to TRBJ2-1; weak D call: TRBD2 (5 bases). V was clipped by 6 bases and J by 8 bases, with 14 bases between them. CDR1 MNHEY and CDR2 SVGAGI come from the germline V gene. The length of the CDR3 is 13 residues. CDR3 coding DNA: TGTGCCAGCAGACTAGAGCTGAGCGATGAGCAGTTCTTC. This translates into CASRLELSDEQFF.